Sequencing of this T cell receptor beta chain was carried out in a study of shared clonotypes between healthy human individuals. In the naive CD8 group, cells lacked CD45RO and were positively selected for CCR7, so terminally differentiated effector memory CD45RA+ cells were left out. For every subset, genomic DNA was evenly distributed across several immunoSEQ plates. Sequencing used immunoSEQ multiplex PCR; TCRdb keeps in-frame clones, though not all of them. The sample has millions of clones, approximately 94% seen once. Germline V lookup: CDR1 LNHDA, CDR2 SQIVND (reference sequence). CDR3 size: 12 residues. V lost 5 bases, J lost 7 bases, and 9 bases lay in between.

The sequencing sample was made of naive CD8+ T cells sorted from blood. The genes are TRBV19 and TRBJ2-1; D may match TRBD1 or TRBD2 (5 bases each). The source of this sequence is a man aged 18 to 29 in good health. The CDR3 reads CASSHEGNEQFF. Written as DNA, the CDR3 is TGTGCCAGTAGTCATGAGGGGAATGAGCAGTTCTTC.